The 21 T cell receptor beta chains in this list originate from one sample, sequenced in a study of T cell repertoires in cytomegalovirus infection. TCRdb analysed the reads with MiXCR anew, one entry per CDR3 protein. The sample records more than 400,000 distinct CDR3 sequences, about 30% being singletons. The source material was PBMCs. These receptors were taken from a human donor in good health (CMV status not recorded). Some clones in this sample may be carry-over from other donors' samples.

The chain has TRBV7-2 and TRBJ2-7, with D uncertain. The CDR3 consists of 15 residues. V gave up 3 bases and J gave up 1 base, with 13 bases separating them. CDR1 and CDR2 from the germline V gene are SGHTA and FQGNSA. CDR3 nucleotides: TGTGCCAGCAGCTTTCTTCCGGCAGGTTCCTACGAGCAGTACTTC. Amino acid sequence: CASSFLPAGSYEQYF.

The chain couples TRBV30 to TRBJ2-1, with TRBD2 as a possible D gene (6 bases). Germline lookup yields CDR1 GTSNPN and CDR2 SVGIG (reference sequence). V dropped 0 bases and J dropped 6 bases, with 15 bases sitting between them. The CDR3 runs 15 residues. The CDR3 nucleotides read TGTGCCTGGAGTGTAAATGGAGGGCCTTCCAATGAGCAGTTCTTC. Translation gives CAWSVNGGPSNEQFF.

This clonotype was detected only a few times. The DNA of the CDR3 is TGTGCCAGTAGTACGGGACAGTTCTCTGGAAACACCATATATTTT. Protein product: CASSTGQFSGNTIYF. This chain links TRBV19 with TRBJ1-3; 7 bases fit TRBD1. V gave up 4 bases and J gave up 0 bases; unmatched junction bases: 3. CDR3 size: 15 residues. From germline, CDR1 is LNHDA and CDR2 SQIVND (reference sequence). The full variable domain, its missing parts supplied by reference TRBV19 and TRBJ1-3, is DGGITQSPKYLFRKEGQNVTLSCEQNLNHDAMYWYRQDPGQGLRLIYYSQIVNDFQKGDIAEGYSVSREKKESFPLTVTSAQKNPTAFYLCASSTGQFSGNTIYFGEGSWLTVV.

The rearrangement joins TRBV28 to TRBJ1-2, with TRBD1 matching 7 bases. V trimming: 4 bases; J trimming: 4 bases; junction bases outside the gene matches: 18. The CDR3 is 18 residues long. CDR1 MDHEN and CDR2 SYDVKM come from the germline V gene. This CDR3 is CASSSGGIGTVEGYGYTF. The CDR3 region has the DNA TGTGCCAGCAGTTCCGGGGGTATAGGGACAGTGGAGGGCTATGGCTACACCTTC.

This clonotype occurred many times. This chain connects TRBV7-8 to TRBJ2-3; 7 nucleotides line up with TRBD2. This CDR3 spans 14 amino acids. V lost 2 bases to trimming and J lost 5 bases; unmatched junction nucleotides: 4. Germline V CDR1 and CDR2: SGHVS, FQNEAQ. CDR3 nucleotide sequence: TGTGCCAGCAGCTTATTACTAGCGATAGATACGCAGTATTTT. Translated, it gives CASSLLLAIDTQYF.

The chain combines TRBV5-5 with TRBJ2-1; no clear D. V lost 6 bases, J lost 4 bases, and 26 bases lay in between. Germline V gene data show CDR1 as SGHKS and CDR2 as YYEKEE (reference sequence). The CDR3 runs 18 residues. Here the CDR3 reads CASTAMTWRQRIYNEQFF. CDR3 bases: TGTGCCAGCACCGCTATGACTTGGCGCCAACGAATTTACAATGAGCAGTTCTTC.

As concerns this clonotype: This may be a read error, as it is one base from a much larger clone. The DNA for the CDR3 is TGTGTCAGCAGCTACGGGACTTCTAATGAGCAGTTCTTC. This gives the protein CVSSYGTSNEQFF. V gene TRBV7-2 combines with J gene TRBJ2-1; the D gene is possibly TRBD2 (6 bases). Germline loops: CDR1 SGHTA, CDR2 FQGNSA. CDR3 length: 13 amino acids.

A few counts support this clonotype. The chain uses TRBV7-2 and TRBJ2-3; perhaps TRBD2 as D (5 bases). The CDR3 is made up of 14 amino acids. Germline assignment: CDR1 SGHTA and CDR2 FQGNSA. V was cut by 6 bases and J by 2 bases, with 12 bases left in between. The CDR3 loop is CASRRGPYTDTQYF. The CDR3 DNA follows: TGTGCCAGCAGGAGAGGGCCATACACAGATACGCAGTATTTT.

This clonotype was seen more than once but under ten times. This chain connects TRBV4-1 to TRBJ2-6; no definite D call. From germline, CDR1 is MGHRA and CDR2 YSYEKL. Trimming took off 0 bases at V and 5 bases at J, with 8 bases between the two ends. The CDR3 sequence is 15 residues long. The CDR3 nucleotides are TGCGCCAGCAGCCAAGAGGCCGCCTGGGCCAACGTCCTGACTTTC. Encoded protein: CASSQEAAWANVLTF.

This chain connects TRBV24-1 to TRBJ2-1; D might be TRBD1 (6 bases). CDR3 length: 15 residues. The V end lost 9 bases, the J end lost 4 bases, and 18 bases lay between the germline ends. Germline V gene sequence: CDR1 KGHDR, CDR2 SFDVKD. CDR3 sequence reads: CATASQGPQYNEQFF. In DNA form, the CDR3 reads TGTGCCACCGCATCACAGGGACCTCAATACAATGAGCAGTTCTTC.

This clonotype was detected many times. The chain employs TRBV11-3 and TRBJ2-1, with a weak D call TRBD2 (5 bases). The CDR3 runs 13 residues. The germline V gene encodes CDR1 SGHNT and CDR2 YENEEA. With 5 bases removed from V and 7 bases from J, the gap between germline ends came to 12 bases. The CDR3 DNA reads TGTGCCAGCAGCCACGGGAATGGGAATGAGCAGTTCTTC. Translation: CASSHGNGNEQFF.

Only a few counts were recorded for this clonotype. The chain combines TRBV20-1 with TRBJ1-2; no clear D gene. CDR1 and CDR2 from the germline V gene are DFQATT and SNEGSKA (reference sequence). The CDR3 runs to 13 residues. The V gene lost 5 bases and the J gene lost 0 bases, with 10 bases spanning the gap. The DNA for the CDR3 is TGCAGTGCTCGGACCGAAACTAACTATGGCTACACCTTC. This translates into CSARTETNYGYTF.

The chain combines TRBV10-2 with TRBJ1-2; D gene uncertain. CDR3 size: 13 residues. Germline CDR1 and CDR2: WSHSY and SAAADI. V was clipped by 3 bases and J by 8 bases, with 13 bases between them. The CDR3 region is CASSEALAGGYTF. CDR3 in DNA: TGCGCCAGCAGTGAAGCCCTGGCGGGCGGCTACACCTTC.

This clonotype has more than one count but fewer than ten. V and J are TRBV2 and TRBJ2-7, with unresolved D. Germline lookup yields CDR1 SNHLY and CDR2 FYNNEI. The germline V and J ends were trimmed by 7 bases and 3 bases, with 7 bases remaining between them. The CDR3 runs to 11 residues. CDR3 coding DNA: TGTGCCAGCATACAACTCTACGAGCAGTACTTC. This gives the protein CASIQLYEQYF.

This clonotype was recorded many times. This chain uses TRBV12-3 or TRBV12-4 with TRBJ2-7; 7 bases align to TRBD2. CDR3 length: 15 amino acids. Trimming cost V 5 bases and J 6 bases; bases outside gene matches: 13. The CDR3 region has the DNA TGTGCCAGCAGTACACACGGGGAGGGTCAGGGCGAGCAGTACTTC. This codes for CASSTHGEGQGEQYF.

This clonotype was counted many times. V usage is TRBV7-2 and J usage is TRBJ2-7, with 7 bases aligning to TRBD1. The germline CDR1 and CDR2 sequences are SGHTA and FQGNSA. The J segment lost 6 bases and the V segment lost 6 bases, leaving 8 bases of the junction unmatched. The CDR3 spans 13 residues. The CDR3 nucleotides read TGTGCCAGCAGTCTTGGACAGGTGGGCGAGCAGTACTTC. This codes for CASSLGQVGEQYF.

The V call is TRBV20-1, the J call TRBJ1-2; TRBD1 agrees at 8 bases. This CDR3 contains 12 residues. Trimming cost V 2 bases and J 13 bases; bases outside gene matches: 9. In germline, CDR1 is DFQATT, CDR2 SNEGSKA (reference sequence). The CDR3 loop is CSARFRTGTGTF. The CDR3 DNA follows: TGCAGTGCTAGATTCCGGACAGGGACTGGCACCTTC.

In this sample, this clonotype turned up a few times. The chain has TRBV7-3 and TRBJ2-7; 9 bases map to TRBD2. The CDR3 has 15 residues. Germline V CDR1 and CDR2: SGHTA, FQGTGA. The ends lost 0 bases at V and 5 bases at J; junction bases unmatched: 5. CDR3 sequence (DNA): TGTGCCAGCAGCTTAACTAGCGGGAGTGTCCACGAGCAGTACTTC. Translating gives CASSLTSGSVHEQYF.

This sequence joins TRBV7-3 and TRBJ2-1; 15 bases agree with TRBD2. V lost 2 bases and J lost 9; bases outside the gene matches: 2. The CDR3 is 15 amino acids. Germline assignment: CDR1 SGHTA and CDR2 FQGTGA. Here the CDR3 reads CASSLGLAGGFEQFF. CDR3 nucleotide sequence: TGTGCCAGCAGCTTAGGACTAGCGGGAGGGTTTGAGCAGTTCTTC.

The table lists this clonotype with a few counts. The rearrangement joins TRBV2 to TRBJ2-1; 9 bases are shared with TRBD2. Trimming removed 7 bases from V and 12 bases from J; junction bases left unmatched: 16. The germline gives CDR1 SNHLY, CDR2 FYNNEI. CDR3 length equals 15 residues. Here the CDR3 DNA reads TGTGCCAGCAAGGATTGGGCTAGCGGGGAGGTATGGCAGTTCTTC. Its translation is CASKDWASGEVWQFF.

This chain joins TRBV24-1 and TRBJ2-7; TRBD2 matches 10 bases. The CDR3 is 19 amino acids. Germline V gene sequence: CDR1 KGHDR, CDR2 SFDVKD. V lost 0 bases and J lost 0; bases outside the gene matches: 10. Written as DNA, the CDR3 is TGTGCCACCAGTGATTTGTGGCTAGCGGGAGAGCCTAGCTCCTACGAGCAGTACGTC. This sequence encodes CATSDLWLAGEPSSYEQYV.